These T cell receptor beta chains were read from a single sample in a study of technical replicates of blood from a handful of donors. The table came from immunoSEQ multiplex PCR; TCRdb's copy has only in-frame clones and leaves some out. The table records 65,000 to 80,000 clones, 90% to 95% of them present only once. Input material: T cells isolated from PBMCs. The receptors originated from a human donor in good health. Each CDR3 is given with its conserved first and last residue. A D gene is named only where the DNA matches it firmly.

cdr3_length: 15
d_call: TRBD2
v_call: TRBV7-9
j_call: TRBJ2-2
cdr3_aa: CASLWGGPNTGELFF
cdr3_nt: TGTGCCAGCCTGTGGGGGGGACCGAACACCGGGGAGCTGTTTTTT

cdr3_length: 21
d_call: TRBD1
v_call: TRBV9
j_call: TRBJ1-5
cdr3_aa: CASSVEGATGVRILREKPQHF
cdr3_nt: TGTGCCAGCAGCGTAGAGGGTGCGACAGGGGTACGAATCTTGCGTGAAAAGCCCCAGCATTTT

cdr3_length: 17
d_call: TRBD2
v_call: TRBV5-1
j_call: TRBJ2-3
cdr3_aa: CASSLVPLLAGTDTQYF
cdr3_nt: TGCGCCAGCAGCTTGGTCCCCCTCCTAGCGGGGACAGATACGCAGTATTTT

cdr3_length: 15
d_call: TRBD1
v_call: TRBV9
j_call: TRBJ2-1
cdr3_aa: CASSVVTGVYNEQFF
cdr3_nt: TGTGCCAGCAGCGTCGTTACAGGGGTCTACAATGAGCAGTTCTTC

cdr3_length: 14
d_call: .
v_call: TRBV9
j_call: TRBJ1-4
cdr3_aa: CASSVTQGAEKLFF
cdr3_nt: TGTGCCAGCAGCGTAACACAGGGTGCTGAAAAACTGTTTTTT

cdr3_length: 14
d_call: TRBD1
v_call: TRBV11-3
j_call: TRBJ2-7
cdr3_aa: CASSWDRASYEQYF
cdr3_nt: TGTGCCAGCAGCTGGGACAGGGCCTCCTACGAGCAGTACTTC

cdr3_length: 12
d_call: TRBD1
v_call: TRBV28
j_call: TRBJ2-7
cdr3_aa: CASRQGNYEQYF
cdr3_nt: TGTGCCAGCAGACAGGGGAACTACGAGCAGTACTTC

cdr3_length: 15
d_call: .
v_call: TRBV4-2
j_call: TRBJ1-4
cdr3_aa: CASSREGTNEGKLFF
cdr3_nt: TGTGCCAGCAGCCGAGAGGGGACAAATGAGGGAAAACTGTTTTTT

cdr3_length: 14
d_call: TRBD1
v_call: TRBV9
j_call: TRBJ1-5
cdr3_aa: CASSASDRGQPQHF
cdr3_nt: TGTGCCAGCAGCGCCAGCGACAGGGGGCAGCCCCAGCATTTT

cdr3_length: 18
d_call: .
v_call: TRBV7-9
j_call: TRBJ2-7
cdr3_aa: CASSFHLTGFLSSYEQYF
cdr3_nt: TGTGCCAGCAGCTTCCACCTGACAGGTTTCTTGAGCTCCTACGAGCAGTACTTC

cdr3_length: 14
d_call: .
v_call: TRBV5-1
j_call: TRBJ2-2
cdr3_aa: CASSLFQGGGELFF
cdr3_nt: TGCGCCAGCAGCTTGTTCCAGGGCGGCGGGGAGCTGTTTTTT